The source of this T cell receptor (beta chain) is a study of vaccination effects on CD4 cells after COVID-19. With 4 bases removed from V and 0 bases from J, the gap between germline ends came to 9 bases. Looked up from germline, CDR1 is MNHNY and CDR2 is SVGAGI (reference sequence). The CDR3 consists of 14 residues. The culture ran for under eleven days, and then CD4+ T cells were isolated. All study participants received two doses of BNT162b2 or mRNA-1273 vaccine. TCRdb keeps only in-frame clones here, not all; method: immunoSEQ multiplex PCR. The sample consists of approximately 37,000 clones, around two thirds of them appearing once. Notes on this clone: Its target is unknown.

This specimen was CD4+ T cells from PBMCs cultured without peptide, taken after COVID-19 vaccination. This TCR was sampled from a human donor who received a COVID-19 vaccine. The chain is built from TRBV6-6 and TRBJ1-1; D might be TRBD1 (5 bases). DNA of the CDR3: TGTGCCAGCAGTTGGGACGGCCTGAACACTGAAGCTTTCTTT. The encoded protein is CASSWDGLNTEAFF.